Reported below is one TCR beta chain. Its specificity is unknown. In the authors' workflow: ImmunoSEQ yielded junction-only sequences lacking quality scores, so filtering differed. Here immunoSEQ multiplex PCR was the method, and the copy in TCRdb shows in-frame clones only, minus some. V and J calls and clone size are those listed in that table; D and trimming were worked out from the DNA. The data show some 2,000,000 clones, about 95% seen once. The data belong to a study of shared clonotypes between healthy human individuals. Overall study findings and caveats: For naive CD4 cells, 4.5% to 6.5% of clonotypes were shared across a handful of donors. Limitation of the genetic and exposure-history diversity represented came from the few donors.

The CDR3 extends over 14 amino acids. The germline V gene has CDR1 KGHSH and CDR2 LQKENI. The J segment lost 8 bases and the V segment lost 5 bases, leaving 8 bases of the junction unmatched. Material for sequencing was naive CD4+ T cells sorted from blood. Subset noted: CD45RA+ positively selected. This clonotype was obtained from a man aged 18 to 29 in good health. V and J are TRBV18 and TRBJ2-1; 8 bases agree with TRBD2. The CDR3 DNA follows: TGTGCCAGCTCAACCCCGACTAGCGAGGATGAGCAGTTCTTC. Protein product: CASSTPTSEDEQFF.